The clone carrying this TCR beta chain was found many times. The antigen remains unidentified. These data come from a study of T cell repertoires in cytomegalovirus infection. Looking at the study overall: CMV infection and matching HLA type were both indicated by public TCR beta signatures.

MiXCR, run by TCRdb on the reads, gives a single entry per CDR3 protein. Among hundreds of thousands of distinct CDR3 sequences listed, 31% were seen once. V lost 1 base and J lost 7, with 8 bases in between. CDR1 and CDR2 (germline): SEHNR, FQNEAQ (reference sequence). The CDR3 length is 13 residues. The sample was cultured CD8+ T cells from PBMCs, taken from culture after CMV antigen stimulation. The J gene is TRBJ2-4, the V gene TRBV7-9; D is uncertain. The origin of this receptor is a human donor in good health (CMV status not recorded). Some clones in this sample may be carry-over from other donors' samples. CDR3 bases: TGTGCCAGCAGCTTAGATGGGTCGAACATTCAGTACTTC. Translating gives CASSLDGSNIQYF.